The entry that follows covers one T cell receptor (beta chain) sequence. Its specificity is not known. Generated by immunoSEQ multiplex PCR, the TCRdb table keeps only in-frame clones and is missing some. The table has tens of thousands of clones, less than 90% seen once. The CDR3 sequence is 16 residues long. V lost 2 bases to trimming and J lost 7 bases, with 18 bases between them. Looked up from germline, CDR1 is SGHTA and CDR2 is FQGNSA. This sample is part of a study of OX40 agonist ivuxolimab in advanced cancers. Across the study: At about 82% male, the cohort had a mean age of 60 years, ranging from about 23 to 79. Eligibility rules accepted prior anti-PD-1, anti-PD-L1 or anti-CTLA-4 therapy, and 30% to 40% had some. Study conclusions and caveats: Low normalized T-cell clonal expansion was also seen in some nonresponders.

The sequence was collected from an adult with an advanced solid tumor such as melanoma, head and neck, liver or kidney cancer. The rearrangement links TRBV7-2 to TRBJ2-1, with D possibly matching TRBD2 (6 bases). Sequenced material: CD4+ or CD8+ T cells sorted from blood, taken in a trial of the OX40 agonist ivuxolimab. The CDR3 DNA follows: TGTGCCAGCAGCTTAAACGGGAGCCCCGGTCGGAATGAGCAGTTCTTC. Translation: CASSLNGSPGRNEQFF.